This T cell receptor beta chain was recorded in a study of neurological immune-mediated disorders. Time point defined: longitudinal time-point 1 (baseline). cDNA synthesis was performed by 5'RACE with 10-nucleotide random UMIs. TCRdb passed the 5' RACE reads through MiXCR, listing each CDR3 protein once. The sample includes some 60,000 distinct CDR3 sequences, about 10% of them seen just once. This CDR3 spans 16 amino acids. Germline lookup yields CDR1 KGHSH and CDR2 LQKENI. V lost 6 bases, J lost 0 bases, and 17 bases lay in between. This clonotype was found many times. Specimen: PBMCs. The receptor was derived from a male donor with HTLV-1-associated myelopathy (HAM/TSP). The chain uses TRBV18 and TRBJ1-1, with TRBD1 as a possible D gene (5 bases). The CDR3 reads CASSSLMGEMNTEAFF. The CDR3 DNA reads TGTGCCAGCTCCTCCCTCATGGGGGAGATGAACACTGAAGCTTTCTTT.